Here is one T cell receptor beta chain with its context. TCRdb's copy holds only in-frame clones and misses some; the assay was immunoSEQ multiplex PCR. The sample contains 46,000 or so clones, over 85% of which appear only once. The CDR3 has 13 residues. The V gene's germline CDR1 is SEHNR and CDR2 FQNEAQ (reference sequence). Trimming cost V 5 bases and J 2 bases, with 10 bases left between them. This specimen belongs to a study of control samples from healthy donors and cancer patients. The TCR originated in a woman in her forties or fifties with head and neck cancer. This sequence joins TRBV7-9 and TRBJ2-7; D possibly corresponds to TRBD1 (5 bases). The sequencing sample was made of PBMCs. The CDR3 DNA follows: TGTGCCAGCAGCCCAAGACAGACCTACGAGCAGTACTTC. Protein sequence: CASSPRQTYEQYF. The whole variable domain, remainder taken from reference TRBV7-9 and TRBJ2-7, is DTGVSQNPRHKITKRGQNVTFRCDPISEHNRLYWYRQTLGQGPEFLTYFQNEAQLEKSRLLSDRFSAERPKGSFSTLEIQRTEQGDSAMYLCASSPRQTYEQYFGPGTRLTVT.